The text below deals with one TCR beta chain. This receptor's antigen is unknown. No per-base quality is available; no much larger clone lies one base away. Reading the label with the study, this specimen's time point is: pre-sensitization, week 0. This specimen's treatment or condition label, per the study, means: therapeutic diphenylcyclopropenone sensitization with weekly scalp DPC. At each patch-test visit, blood was drawn before the patch test was applied. Patients were considered eligible if aged 18 to 70, diagnosed with alopecia and deemed suitable for DPC therapy, and patients were excluded if pregnant. Total RNA was extracted from unfractionated whole blood that had been collected in Tempus Blood RNA tubes. The sample is drawn from a study of human T cells and chemical hapten exposure (dated by TCRdb to the early 2020s). A note on the overall study: For sensitization, 2% DPC in acetone was applied to a roughly 2 cm by roughly 2 cm area of upper inner arm skin. Weekly therapeutic DPC doses were additionally applied to the scalp of patients throughout the roughly 25-week study period. Patch testing was performed on the upper back with Finn chambers containing 0.01% DPC, and the patch tests were scored after 6 days according to International Contact Dermatitis Research Group standards. The patient cohort, mostly female, included alopecia areata with under or over 50% scalp involvement, alopecia totalis and alopecia universalis. Libraries were combined into a pool for sequencing, and differences in TCR yield between samples came mainly from small differences in library volumes within the pool. Peripheral blood TCR repertoire changes were tracked in vivo in alopecia patients during primary and secondary sensitization to the hapten diphenylcyclopropenone (DPC). Blood was sampled from patients pre-sensitization (week 0) and at 2, 6 and about 24 weeks after DPC sensitization. About 30 alopecia patients provided blood for TCR sequencing at one to four time points (pre-sensitization, 2, 6 and 24 weeks). Overall study results and their limits: DPC sensitization did not change the number of TCRs with a frequency above 1 in 1000, and there was no evidence of changes in global repertoire structure. Significantly more large CDR3 similarity clusters were formed by expanded TCRs than by pre-sensitization or healthy control sets, consistent with antigen-driven responses. Because all patients had alopecia, a presumed autoimmune disease, the immune response of the patients might differ from that of healthy individuals. Repeated subsampling changed both the strength of the expansion versus patch-test correlation and the threshold at which the correlation became significant. A positive correlation was found between the number of PT1 expanded TCRs and patch test score, with significance reached at thresholds 8, 16 and 32 but not 4.

The CDR3, from cysteine to phenylalanine, totals 15 residues. CDR3 DNA is the only sequence kept; it has 45 bases, read in frame from the first base. From the germline V gene (reference sequence), CDR1 is GTSNPN and CDR2 is SVGIG. V is pared back by 1 base and J by 2 bases, with 13 bases lying between the germline termini. Library method: RACE. The sequencer was a NextSeq 500. During library preparation, unique molecular identifiers were attached to individual cDNA molecules so that TCRs could be counted in a quantitative, reproducible way. Each blood RNA sample was used to sequence both TCR alpha and TCR beta chains. The authors' analysis ran thus. Samples had a median of 95,638 TCRs, with a range from about 23,224 to 750,000. V, J and CDR3 annotation of the TCR reads was carried out using the Decombinator software suite. For the PS versus PT1 abundance plots, all samples were subsampled to the same number of TCRs (28,000). Expanded TCRs were defined as absent before sensitization and observed at least eight times at the 2-week time point. Clones were called with MiXCR by TCRdb after fastp trimmed the public reads at Q25, and only in-frame beta chains were retained. Rows with one shared CDR3 protein collapse into an entry with the most common genes and DNA. These V and J calls are TCRdb output, not the study's own analysis. Within this sample are approximately 79,000 distinct CDR3 sequences, with 8.5% to 9% of them counted one time only. Just over 2.5% of the sample rests with the top ten.

In this chain, TRBV30 is recombined with TRBJ2-3; perhaps TRBD2 is the D gene, with 6 bases matching. The starting material was whole blood, obtained in connection with sensitization to the hapten diphenylcyclopropenone (DPC). This TCR was sampled from a man aged 35 to 55 with alopecia areata. Some clones in this sample may be carry-over from other donors' samples. The bases are TGTGCCTGGAGTGCTCATAGCGGAATCACAGATACGCAGTATTTT. Translated, it gives CAWSAHSGITDTQYF.